This entry describes one TCR beta chain. As yet, its antigen is unknown. CDR1 is SNHLY, CDR2 FYNNEI, per germline. This CDR3 is built from 16 residues. V lost 3 bases, J lost 7 bases, and 11 bases stayed unmatched. The sample originates from a study of shared clonotypes between healthy human individuals. General study findings and limits: Exclusively blood specimens were collected; tissue repertoires likely differ.

Assay used: immunoSEQ multiplex PCR; TCRdb lists only in-frame clones, some missing. The sample consists of around 700,000 clones, approximately 75% of them appearing once. The authors divided CD4+ cells into CD45RA+ naive and CD45RA-negative memory subsets. V usage is TRBV2 and J usage is TRBJ2-1; 8 nucleotides agree with TRBD2. The TCR sequence derives from a woman aged 25 to 39 in good health. Sequenced sample: memory CD4+ T cells sorted from blood. Subset described: CD45RA-negative fraction. The CDR3 DNA is TGTGCCAGCAGTGATATAGCGGGGATCCGAACGAATGAGCAGTTCTTC. As protein: CASSDIAGIRTNEQFF.